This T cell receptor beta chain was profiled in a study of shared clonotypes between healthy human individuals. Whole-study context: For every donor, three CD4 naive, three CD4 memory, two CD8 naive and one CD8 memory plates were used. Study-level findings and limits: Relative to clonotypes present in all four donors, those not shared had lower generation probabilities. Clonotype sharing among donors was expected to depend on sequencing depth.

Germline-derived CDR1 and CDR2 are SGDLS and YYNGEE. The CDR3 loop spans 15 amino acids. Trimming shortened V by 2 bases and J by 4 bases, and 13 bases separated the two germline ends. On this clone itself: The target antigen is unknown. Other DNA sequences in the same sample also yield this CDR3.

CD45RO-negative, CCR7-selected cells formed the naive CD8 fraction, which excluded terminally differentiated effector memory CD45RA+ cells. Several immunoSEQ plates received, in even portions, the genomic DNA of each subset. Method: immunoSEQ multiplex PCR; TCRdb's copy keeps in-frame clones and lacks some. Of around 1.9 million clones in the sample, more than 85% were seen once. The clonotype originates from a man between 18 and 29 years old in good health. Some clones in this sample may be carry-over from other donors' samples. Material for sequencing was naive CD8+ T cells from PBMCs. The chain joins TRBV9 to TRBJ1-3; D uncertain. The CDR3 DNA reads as TGTGCCAGCAGCGTGGACCTAAGCTCCGGAAACACCATATATTTT. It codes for CASSVDLSSGNTIYF.